This T cell receptor beta chain was sequenced for a study of CXCR3-negative and CXCR3-positive naive CD8 T cells. UMI-labeled TRB cDNA libraries were prepared by 5' RACE. Using the 5' RACE reads, TCRdb records one entry per CDR3 protein without DNA. The table lists about 28,000 distinct CDR3 sequences. CDR1 is LGHNA, CDR2 YSLEER, per germline. The CDR3 spans 14 residues. The TCR originated in a human donor in good health. Some clones in this sample may be carry-over from other donors' samples. What was sequenced was memory CD8+ T cells from blood. V is TRBV4-3 and J is TRBJ2-5. CDR3 loop: CASSQGRYQETQYF.